This T cell receptor beta chain was recorded in a study of identical twins. Whole-study results and caveats: Invariant MAIT and iNKT cells may have partly biased zero-insertion analyses.

The donors were all healthy and Caucasian. As to this clonotype: The antigen remains undetermined.

The CDR3 runs 14 residues. V lost 8 bases and J lost 8; bases outside the gene matches: 10. Germline CDR1 is WNHNN and CDR2 is SYGVQD (reference sequence). Template switching added a universal primer binding site, and final cDNA carried unique molecular identifiers. MiXCR, run by TCRdb on the 5' RACE reads, gives a single entry per CDR3 protein. The sample has approximately 590,000 distinct CDR3 sequences, 9.6% seen once. These data were also reused for a study on yellow fever vaccine responses in identical twins. That paper adds: After vaccination, twins' T cell response reportedly seemed partly convergent, partly personalized.

This sequence joins TRBV10-1 and TRBJ2-1; 9 bases line up with TRBD1. The sequence was collected from a woman between 18 and 29 years old in good health. The sequenced material came from PBMCs. The CDR3 DNA sequence: TGCGCCAGCTACCGGGACAGGGTTGACTATGAGCAGTTCTTC. Protein sequence: CASYRDRVDYEQFF.